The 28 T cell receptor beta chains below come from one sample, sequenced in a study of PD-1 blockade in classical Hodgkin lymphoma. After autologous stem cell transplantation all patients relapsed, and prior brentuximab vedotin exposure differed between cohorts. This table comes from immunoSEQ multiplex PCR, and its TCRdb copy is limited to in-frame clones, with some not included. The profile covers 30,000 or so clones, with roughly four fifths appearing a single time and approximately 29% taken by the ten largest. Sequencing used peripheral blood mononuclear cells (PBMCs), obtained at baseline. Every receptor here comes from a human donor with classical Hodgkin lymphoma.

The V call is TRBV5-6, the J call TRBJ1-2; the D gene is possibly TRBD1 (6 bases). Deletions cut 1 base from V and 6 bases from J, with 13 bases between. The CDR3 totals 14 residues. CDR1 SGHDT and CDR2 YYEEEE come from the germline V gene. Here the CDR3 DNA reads TGTGCCAGCAGCTTGAGGAGCCAGGGGAATGGCTACACCTTC. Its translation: CASSLRSQGNGYTF.

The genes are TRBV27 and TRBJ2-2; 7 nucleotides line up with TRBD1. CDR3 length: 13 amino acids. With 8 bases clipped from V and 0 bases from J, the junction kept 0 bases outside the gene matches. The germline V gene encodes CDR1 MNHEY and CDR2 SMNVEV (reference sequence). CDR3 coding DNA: TGTGCCAGCGGGACAGCGAACACCGGGGAGCTGTTTTTT. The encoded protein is CASGTANTGELFF.

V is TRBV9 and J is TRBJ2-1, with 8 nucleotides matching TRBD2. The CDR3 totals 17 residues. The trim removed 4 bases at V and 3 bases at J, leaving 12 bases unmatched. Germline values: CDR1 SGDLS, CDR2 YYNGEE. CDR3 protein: CASSPWESGGSYNEQFF. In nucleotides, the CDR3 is TGTGCCAGCAGCCCCTGGGAGAGCGGGGGAAGCTACAATGAGCAGTTCTTC.

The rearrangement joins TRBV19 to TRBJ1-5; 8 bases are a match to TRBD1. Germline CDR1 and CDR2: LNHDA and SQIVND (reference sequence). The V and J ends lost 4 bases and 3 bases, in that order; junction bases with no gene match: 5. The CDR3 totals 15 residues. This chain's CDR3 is CASSRTGLVNQPQHF. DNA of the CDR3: TGTGCCAGTAGTAGGACAGGGTTGGTCAATCAGCCCCAGCATTTT. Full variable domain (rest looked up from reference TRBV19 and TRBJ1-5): DGGITQSPKYLFRKEGQNVTLSCEQNLNHDAMYWYRQDPGQGLRLIYYSQIVNDFQKGDIAEGYSVSREKKESFPLTVTSAQKNPTAFYLCASSRTGLVNQPQHFGDGTRLSIL.

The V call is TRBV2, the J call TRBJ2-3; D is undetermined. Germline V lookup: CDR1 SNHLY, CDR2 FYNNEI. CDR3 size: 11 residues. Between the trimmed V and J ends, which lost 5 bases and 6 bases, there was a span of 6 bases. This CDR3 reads CASSPRDTQYF. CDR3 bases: TGTGCCAGCAGTCCAAGGGATACGCAGTATTTT.

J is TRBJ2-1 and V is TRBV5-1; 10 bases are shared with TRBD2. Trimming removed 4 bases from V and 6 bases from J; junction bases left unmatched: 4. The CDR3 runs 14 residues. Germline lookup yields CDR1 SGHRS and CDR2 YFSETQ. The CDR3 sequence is CASSDERGGNEQFF. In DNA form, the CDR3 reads TGCGCCAGCAGCGATGAGCGGGGGGGCAATGAGCAGTTCTTC.

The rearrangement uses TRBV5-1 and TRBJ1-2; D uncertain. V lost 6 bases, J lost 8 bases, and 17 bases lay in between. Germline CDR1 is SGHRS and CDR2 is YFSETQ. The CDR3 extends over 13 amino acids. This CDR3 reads CASTLGSVLGYTF. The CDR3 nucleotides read TGCGCCAGCACCCTTGGCAGTGTCCTAGGCTACACCTTC.

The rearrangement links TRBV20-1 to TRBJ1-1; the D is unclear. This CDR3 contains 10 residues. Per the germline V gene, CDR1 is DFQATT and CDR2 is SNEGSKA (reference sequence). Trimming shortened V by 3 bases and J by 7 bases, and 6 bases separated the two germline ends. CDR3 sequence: CSASRNEAFF. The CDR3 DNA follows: TGCAGTGCTAGCCGAAATGAAGCTTTCTTT.

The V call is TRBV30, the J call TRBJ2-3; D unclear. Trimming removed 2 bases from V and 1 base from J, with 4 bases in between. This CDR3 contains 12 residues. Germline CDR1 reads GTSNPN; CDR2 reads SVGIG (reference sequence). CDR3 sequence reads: CAWSSGTDTQYF. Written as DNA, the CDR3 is TGTGCCTGGAGTTCCGGCACAGATACGCAGTATTTT.

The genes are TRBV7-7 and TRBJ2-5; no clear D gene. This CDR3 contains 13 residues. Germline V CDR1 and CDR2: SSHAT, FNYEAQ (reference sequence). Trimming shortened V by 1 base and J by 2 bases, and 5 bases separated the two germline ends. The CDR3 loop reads CASSLDAQETQYF. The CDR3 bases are TGTGCCAGCAGCTTAGATGCGCAAGAGACCCAGTACTTC.

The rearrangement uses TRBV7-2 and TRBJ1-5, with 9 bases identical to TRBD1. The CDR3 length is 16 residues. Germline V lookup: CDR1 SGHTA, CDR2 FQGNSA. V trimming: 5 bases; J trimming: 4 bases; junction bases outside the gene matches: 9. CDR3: CASSNPTGGLNQPQHF. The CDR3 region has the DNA TGTGCCAGCAGCAATCCTACAGGGGGCTTAAATCAGCCCCAGCATTTT. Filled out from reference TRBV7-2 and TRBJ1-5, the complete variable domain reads GAGVSQSPSNKVTEKGKDVELRCDPISGHTALYWYRQSLGQGLEFLIYFQGNSAPDKSGLPSDRFSAERTGGSVSTLTIQRTQQEDSAVYLCASSNPTGGLNQPQHFGDGTRLSIL.

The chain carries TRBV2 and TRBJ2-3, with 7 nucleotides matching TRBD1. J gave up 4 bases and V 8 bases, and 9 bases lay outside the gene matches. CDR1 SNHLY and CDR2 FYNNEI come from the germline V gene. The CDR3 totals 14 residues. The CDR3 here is CASGDRRSPDTQYF. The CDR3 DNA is TGTGCCAGCGGGGACAGAAGGTCCCCAGATACGCAGTATTTT.

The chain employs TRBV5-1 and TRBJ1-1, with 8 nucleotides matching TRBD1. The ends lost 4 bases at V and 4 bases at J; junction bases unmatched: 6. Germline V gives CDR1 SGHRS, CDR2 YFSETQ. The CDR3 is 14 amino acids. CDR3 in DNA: TGCGCCAGCAGCGTACAGGGGGAGGTCACTGAAGCTTTCTTT. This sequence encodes CASSVQGEVTEAFF.

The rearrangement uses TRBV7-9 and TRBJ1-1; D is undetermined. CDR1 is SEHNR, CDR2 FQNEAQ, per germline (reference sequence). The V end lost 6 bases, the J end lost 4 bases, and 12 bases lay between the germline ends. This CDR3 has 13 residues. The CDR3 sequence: CASSPTPGTEAFF. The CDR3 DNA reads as TGTGCCAGCAGTCCGACTCCGGGCACTGAAGCTTTCTTT.

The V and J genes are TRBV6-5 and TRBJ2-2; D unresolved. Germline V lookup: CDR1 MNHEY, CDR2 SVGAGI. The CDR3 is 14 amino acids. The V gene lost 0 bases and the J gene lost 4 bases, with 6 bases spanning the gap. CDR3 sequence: CASSYSGSTGELFF. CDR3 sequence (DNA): TGTGCCAGCAGTTACTCGGGCAGCACCGGGGAGCTGTTTTTT.

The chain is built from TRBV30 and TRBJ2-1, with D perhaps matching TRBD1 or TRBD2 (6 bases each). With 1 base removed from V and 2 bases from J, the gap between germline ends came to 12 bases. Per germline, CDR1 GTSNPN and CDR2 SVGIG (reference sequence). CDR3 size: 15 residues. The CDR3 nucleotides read TGTGCCTGGAGTGGGGAAGGGGGGCCCTACAATGAGCAGTTCTTC. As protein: CAWSGEGGPYNEQFF.

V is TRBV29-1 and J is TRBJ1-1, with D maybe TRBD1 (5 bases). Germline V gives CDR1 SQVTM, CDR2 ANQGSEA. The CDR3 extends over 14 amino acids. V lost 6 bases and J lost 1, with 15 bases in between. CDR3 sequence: CSVSLQGTNTEAFF. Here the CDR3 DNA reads TGCAGCGTCTCCCTCCAGGGCACGAACACTGAAGCTTTCTTT. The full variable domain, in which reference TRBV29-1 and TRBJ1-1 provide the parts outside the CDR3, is SAVISQKPSRDICQRGTSLTIQCQVDSQVTMMFWYRQQPGQSLTLIATANQGSEATYESGFVIDKFPISRPNLTFSTLTVSNMSPEDSSIYLCSVSLQGTNTEAFFGQGTRLTVV.

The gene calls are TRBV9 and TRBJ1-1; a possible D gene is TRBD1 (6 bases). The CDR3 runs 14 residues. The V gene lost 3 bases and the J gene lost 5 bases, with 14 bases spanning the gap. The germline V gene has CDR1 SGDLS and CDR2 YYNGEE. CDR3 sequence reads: CASSAQGHSTEAFF. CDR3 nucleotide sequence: TGTGCCAGCAGCGCGCAGGGACATTCAACTGAAGCTTTCTTT.

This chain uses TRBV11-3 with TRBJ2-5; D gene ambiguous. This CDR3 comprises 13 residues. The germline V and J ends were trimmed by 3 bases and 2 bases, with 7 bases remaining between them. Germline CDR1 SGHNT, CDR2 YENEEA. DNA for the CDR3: TGTGCCAGCAGCTTCCTGGGACAAGAGACCCAGTACTTC. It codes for CASSFLGQETQYF.

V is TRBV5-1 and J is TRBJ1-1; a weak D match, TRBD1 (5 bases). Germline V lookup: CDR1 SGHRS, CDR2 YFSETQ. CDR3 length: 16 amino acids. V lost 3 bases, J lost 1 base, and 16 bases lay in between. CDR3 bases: TGCGCCAGCAGCTCACAGAGTCAGGGCCAGAACACTGAAGCTTTCTTT. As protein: CASSSQSQGQNTEAFF.

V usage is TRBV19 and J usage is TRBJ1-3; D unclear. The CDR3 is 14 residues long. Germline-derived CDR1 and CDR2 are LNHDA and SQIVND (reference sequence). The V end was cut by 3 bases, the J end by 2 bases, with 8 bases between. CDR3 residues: CASSMKQTGNTIYF. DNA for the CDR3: TGTGCCAGTAGTATGAAGCAGACTGGAAACACCATATATTTT.

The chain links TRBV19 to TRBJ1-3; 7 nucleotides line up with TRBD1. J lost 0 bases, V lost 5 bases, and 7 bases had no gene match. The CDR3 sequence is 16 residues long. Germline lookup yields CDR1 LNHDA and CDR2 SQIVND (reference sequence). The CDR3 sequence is CASSLQGPNSGNTIYF. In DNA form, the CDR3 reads TGTGCCAGTAGTTTACAGGGGCCTAACTCTGGAAACACCATATATTTT.

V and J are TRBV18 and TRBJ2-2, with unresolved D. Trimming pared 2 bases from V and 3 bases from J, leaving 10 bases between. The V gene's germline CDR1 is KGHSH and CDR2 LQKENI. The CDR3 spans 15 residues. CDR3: CASSPTKRDTGELFF. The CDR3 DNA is TGTGCCAGCTCACCAACGAAACGGGACACCGGGGAGCTGTTTTTT.

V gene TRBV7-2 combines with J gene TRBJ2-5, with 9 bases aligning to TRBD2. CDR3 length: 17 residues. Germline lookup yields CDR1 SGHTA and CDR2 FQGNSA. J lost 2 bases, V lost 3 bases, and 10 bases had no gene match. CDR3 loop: CASSLVRPLAGQETQYF. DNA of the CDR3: TGTGCCAGCAGCTTGGTTCGGCCACTAGCGGGTCAAGAGACCCAGTACTTC.

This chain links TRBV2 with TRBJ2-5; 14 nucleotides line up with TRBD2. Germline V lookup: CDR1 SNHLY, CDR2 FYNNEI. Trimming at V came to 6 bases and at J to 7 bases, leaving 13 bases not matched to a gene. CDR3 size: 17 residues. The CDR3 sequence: CASRPGLAGAVGGTQYF. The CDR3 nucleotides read TGTGCCAGCAGGCCGGGACTAGCGGGGGCCGTCGGTGGGACCCAGTACTTC. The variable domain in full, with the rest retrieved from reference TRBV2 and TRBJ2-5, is EPEVTQTPSHQVTQMGQEVILRCVPISNHLYFYWYRQILGQKVEFLVSFYNNEISEKSEIFDDQFSVERPDGSNFTLKIRSTKLEDSAMYFCASRPGLAGAVGGTQYFGPGTRLLVL.

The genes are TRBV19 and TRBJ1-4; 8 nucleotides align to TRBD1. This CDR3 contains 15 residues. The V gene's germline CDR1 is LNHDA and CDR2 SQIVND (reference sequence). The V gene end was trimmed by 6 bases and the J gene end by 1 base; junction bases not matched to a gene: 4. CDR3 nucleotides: TGTGCCAGTAGATCAGGGGGCAGAACTAATGAAAAACTGTTTTTT. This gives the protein CASRSGGRTNEKLFF.

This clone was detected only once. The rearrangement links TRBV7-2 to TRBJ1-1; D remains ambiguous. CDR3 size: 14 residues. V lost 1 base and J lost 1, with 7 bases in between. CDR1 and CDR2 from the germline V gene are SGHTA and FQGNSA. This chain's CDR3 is CASSLGGSNTEAFF. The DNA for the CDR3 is TGTGCCAGCAGCTTAGGAGGGTCGAACACTGAAGCTTTCTTT.

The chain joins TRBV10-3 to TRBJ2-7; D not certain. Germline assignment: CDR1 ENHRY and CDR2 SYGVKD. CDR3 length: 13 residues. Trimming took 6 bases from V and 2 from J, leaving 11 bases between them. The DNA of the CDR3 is TGTGCCATCAGAGTGGACGGAGCCTACGAGCAGTACTTC. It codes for CAIRVDGAYEQYF.